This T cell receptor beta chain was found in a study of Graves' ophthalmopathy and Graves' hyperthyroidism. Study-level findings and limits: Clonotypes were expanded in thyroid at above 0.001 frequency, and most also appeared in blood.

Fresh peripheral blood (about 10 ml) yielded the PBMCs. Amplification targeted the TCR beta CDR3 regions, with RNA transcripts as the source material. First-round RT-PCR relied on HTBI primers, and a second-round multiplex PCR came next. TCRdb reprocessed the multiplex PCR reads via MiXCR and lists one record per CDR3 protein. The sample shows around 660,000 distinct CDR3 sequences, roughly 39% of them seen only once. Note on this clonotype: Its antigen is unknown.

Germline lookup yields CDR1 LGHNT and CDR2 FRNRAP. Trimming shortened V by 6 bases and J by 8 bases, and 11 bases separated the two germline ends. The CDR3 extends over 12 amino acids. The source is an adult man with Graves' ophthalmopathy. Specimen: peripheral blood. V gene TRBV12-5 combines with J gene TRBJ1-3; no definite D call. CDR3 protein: CASGPYGDTIYF. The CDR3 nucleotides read TGTGCTAGTGGCCCCTACGGGGACACCATATATTTT. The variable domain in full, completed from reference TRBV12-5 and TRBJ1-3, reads DARVTQTPRHKVTEMGQEVTMRCQPILGHNTVFWYRQTMMQGLELLAYFRNRAPLDDSGMPKDRFSAEMPDATLATLKIQPSEPRDSAVYFCASGPYGDTIYFGEGSWLTVV.